This TCR beta chain was profiled in a study of early T cells in non-severe SARS-CoV-2 infection. The overall study: Sequencing of bulk RNA from unsorted whole blood was done, without chain pairing.

Findings of the study overall: The matching step, a VDJdb search, favored anti-spike CD8 responses and missed private and CD4 specificities.

Attachment of unique molecular identifiers to individual cDNA molecules was performed. MiXCR, applied by TCRdb to the 5' RACE reads, yields one record per CDR3 protein. The sample holds approximately 69,000 distinct CDR3 sequences, 9% to 15% seen once. Turning to this clonotype: The antigen is undetermined.

CDR1 and CDR2 (germline): SEHNR, FQNEAQ (reference sequence). V gave up 4 bases and J gave up 4 bases, with 6 bases separating them. This CDR3 spans 12 amino acids. Sequencing was performed on whole blood. This chain uses TRBV7-9 with TRBJ2-3, with D perhaps matching TRBD1 or TRBD2 (5 bases each). The clonotype comes from an adult who was a healthcare worker with PCR-confirmed SARS-CoV-2 infection or an uninfected control (not recorded which). The CDR3 protein is CASSWGPDTQYF. The CDR3 region has the DNA TGTGCCAGCAGCTGGGGACCAGATACGCAGTATTTT.